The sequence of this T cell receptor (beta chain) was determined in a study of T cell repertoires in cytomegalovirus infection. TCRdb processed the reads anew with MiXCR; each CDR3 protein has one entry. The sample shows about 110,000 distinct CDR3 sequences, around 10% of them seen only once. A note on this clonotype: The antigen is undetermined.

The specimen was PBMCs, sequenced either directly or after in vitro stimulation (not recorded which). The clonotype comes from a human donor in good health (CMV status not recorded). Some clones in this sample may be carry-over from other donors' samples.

The CDR3, as DNA: TGTGCCGGTCGATGGGCCATGAACACTGAAGCTTTCTTT. Residues: CAGRWAMNTEAFF. The J gene is TRBJ1-1, the V gene TRBV5-5; D ambiguous. V was clipped by 10 bases and J by 0 bases, with 13 bases between them. This CDR3 has 13 amino acids. Germline loops: CDR1 SGHKS, CDR2 YYEKEE (reference sequence).